These T cell receptor beta chains were read from a single sample in a study of blood T cell repertoires in COVID-19. Some clones are missing from TCRdb's copy, which holds only in-frame ones; the method was immunoSEQ multiplex PCR. This sample has about 130,000 clones, with approximately 83% found just once. The sequencing sample was made of peripheral blood. Every receptor here comes from a man aged 40-49 years with active or convalescent COVID-19. The CDR3 runs from the conserved cysteine through the conserved F or W. D genes are given only for firm matches. Size tells how often a clone was seen (once, few, many) or the class of an expanded clone, and some rows leave it out.

d_call cdr3_length clone_size j_call v_call cdr3_aa cdr3_nt
- 16 - TRBJ1-6 TRBV9 CASSAHLSSYNSPLHF TGTGCCAGCAGCGCCCACTTGAGCTCCTATAATTCACCCCTCCACTTT
- 13 - TRBJ1-1 TRBV12-3/TRBV12-4 CASRRAGNTEAFF TGTGCCAGCAGAAGAGCAGGAAACACTGAAGCTTTCTTT
- 16 few TRBJ1-1 TRBV11-1 CASSLVTAARATEAFF TGTGCCAGCAGCTTAGTTACCGCGGCGAGGGCCACTGAAGCTTTCTTT
- 12 - TRBJ2-1 TRBV2 CASRASSGEQFF TGTGCCAGCAGGGCTTCCTCAGGTGAGCAGTTCTTC
- 14 - TRBJ1-1 TRBV2 CASSERLGAGGAFF TGTGCCAGCAGTGAGAGATTGGGCGCCGGGGGAGCTTTCTTT
TRBD1 14 - TRBJ1-4 TRBV2 CASRADRGLEKLFF TGTGCCAGCAGAGCGGACAGGGGGCTTGAAAAACTGTTTTTT
- 15 few TRBJ1-6 TRBV5-1 CASSSVTANNSPLHF TGCGCCAGCAGCTCGGTGACAGCGAATAATTCACCCCTCCACTTT
- 13 - TRBJ1-1 TRBV5-1 CASSPGGGTEAFF TGCGCCAGCAGCCCGGGGGGCGGGACTGAAGCTTTCTTT
- 14 - TRBJ2-5 TRBV7-9 CASSRRETQETQYF TGTGCCAGCAGCCGACGGGAGACGCAAGAGACCCAGTACTTC
- 14 - TRBJ1-1 TRBV4-3 CASSPAEMNTEAFF TGCGCCAGCAGCCCCGCAGAAATGAACACTGAAGCTTTCTTT
- 11 - TRBJ2-7 TRBV7-2 CASSAGLEQYF TGTGCCAGCAGCGCAGGGTTAGAGCAGTACTTC
TRBD1 15 - TRBJ1-6 TRBV11-2 CASSLERDRDSPLHF TGTGCCAGCAGCTTAGAGCGGGACAGAGATTCACCCCTCCACTTT
TRBD2 12 few TRBJ2-7 TRBV10-3 CATSPGGREQYF TGTGCCACCAGTCCGGGGGGTCGGGAGCAGTACTTC
- 15 few TRBJ1-5 TRBV14 CASSQERGANQPQHF TGTGCCAGCAGCCAAGAACGGGGGGCCAATCAGCCCCAGCATTTT
TRBD1 14 - TRBJ2-3 TRBV9 CASSVDRGPDTQYF TGTGCCAGCAGCGTTGACAGGGGGCCAGATACGCAGTATTTT
- 15 - TRBJ2-1 TRBV5-1 CASSLQGQPYNEQFF TGCGCCAGCAGCTTGCAAGGACAACCGTACAATGAGCAGTTCTTC
TRBD2 16 - TRBJ2-1 TRBV4-3 CASSQALAGGNNEQFF TGCGCCAGCAGCCAAGCACTAGCGGGGGGCAACAATGAGCAGTTCTTC
TRBD1 15 - TRBJ1-3 TRBV5-1 CASSLGFGTGDTIYF TGCGCCAGCAGCTTGGGATTCGGGACAGGGGACACCATATATTTT
TRBD2 14 - TRBJ2-1 TRBV7-9 CASSSAGGLNEQFF TGTGCCAGCAGCTCCGCGGGGGGGCTAAACGAGCAGTTCTTC
- 12 few TRBJ1-2 TRBV5-5 CASTGSKLDYTF TGTGCCAGCACGGGATCAAAACTCGACTACACCTTC
- 12 - TRBJ1-1 TRBV10-1 CASSEGRSEAFF TGCGCCAGCAGTGAGGGGAGGAGTGAAGCTTTCTTT
- 13 - TRBJ2-1 TRBV6-5 CASSYGGGNEQFF TGTGCCAGCAGCTACGGAGGTGGGAATGAGCAGTTCTTC
TRBD2 16 - TRBJ2-1 TRBV4-2 CASSQGIASGGDEQFF TGTGCCAGCAGCCAAGGGATCGCTAGCGGGGGTGATGAGCAGTTCTTC
TRBD2 16 - TRBJ2-1 TRBV18 CASSPPSGGDYNEQFF TGTGCCAGCTCACCACCGTCTGGGGGGGACTACAATGAGCAGTTCTTC
- 12 - TRBJ1-1 TRBV6-7 CASSPGVTEAFF TGTGCCAGCAGCCCGGGGGTCACTGAAGCTTTCTTT
TRBD1 17 - TRBJ2-5 TRBV30 CAWRLGTGGWRGETQYF TGTGCCTGGAGGTTAGGGACAGGGGGCTGGAGAGGAGAGACCCAGTACTTC
TRBD1 14 - TRBJ1-4 TRBV10-3 CAISGTATNEKLFF TGTGCCATCAGCGGGACAGCAACTAATGAAAAACTGTTTTTT
- 14 - TRBJ1-4 TRBV6-6 CASTHLLGGEKLFF TGTGCCAGCACCCACTTACTAGGCGGTGAAAAACTGTTTTTT
TRBD2 13 few TRBJ2-7 TRBV5-1 CASSFGGSQEQYF TGCGCCAGCAGCTTCGGGGGGTCGCAAGAGCAGTACTTC
TRBD2 19 - TRBJ2-7 TRBV30 CAWRPGRLAGALPGREQYF TGTGCCTGGAGGCCCGGGAGACTAGCGGGGGCCCTCCCGGGGCGCGAGCAGTACTTC
- 13 - TRBJ2-1 TRBV4-2 CASSQDRGLEQFF TGTGCCAGCAGCCAAGACCGGGGACTGGAGCAGTTCTTC
- 13 - TRBJ2-5 TRBV7-9 CASSLAQRETQYF TGTGCCAGCAGCTTAGCGCAGAGGGAGACCCAGTACTTC
- 15 - TRBJ2-6 TRBV5-1 CASSLSQAGANVLTF TGCGCCAGCAGCTTGTCACAGGCTGGGGCCAACGTCCTGACTTTC
- 12 - TRBJ2-3 TRBV2 CATRTSADTQYF TGTGCCACTCGTACAAGCGCAGATACGCAGTATTTT
- 17 - TRBJ2-1 TRBV25-1 CASSEKGGDFSYNEQFF TGTGCCAGCAGTGAAAAGGGCGGGGACTTCTCCTACAATGAGCAGTTCTTC
TRBD1 14 - TRBJ1-2 TRBV6-5 CASSLRQGGYGYTF TGTGCCAGCAGTCTTAGACAGGGGGGCTATGGCTACACCTTC
TRBD1 14 - TRBJ2-7 TRBV19 CASNQPGTDYEQYF TGTGCCAGTAATCAGCCCGGGACAGACTACGAGCAGTACTTC
- 15 - TRBJ2-1 TRBV7-3 CASSPEAERTVGQFF TGTGCCAGCAGCCCGGAAGCCGAACGGACAGTCGGGCAGTTCTTC
TRBD1 16 - TRBJ2-3 TRBV19 CASSSADRGRTDTQYF TGTGCCAGTAGTTCCGCGGACAGGGGACGCACAGATACGCAGTATTTT
- 14 - TRBJ1-2 TRBV19 CASSIVTGRYGDTF TGTGCCAGTAGTATAGTAACAGGTCGTTATGGGGACACCTTC
TRBD1 14 many TRBJ2-5 TRBV3-1/TRBV3-2 CASSRQGWEETQYF TGTGCCAGCAGCCGACAGGGTTGGGAAGAGACCCAGTACTTC
- 16 - TRBJ2-1 TRBV7-2 CASSSGVRTVSNEQFF TGTGCCAGCAGCTCTGGAGTCCGGACAGTCTCCAATGAGCAGTTCTTC
- 12 - TRBJ1-2 TRBV3-1/TRBV3-2 CASRQTNYGYTF TGTGCCAGCAGACAGACTAACTATGGCTACACCTTC
TRBD1 14 few TRBJ2-7 TRBV5-1 CASSPGDSTYEQYF TGCGCCAGCAGCCCAGGGGACAGCACCTACGAGCAGTACTTC
TRBD1 16 - TRBJ1-5 TRBV10-3 CAISELPGQGFQPQHF TGTGCCATCAGTGAGTTGCCGGGACAGGGATTTCAGCCCCAGCATTTT
- 14 - TRBJ2-3 TRBV5-6 CASSLRGNTDTQYF TGTGCCAGCAGCTTGCGCGGGAACACAGATACGCAGTATTTT
- 16 - TRBJ2-3 TRBV7-2 CASSLRADSSTDTQYF TGTGCCAGCAGCTTACGAGCGGACTCTAGCACAGATACGCAGTATTTT
- 16 once TRBJ2-1 TRBV9 CASSVATAGSYNEQFF TGTGCCAGCAGCGTAGCGACAGCAGGCTCCTACAATGAGCAGTTCTTC
TRBD1 15 - TRBJ2-2 TRBV11-2 CASNPGGRGIGELFF TGTGCCAGCAACCCAGGGGGCCGGGGGATCGGGGAGCTGTTTTTT
- 18 - TRBJ1-5 TRBV7-2 CASSLGNKGQIFNQPQHF TGTGCCAGCAGCTTAGGTAATAAAGGACAGATCTTCAATCAGCCCCAGCATTTT
- 13 - TRBJ2-5 TRBV5-4 CASSLPVEETQYF TGTGCCAGCAGCCTCCCCGTCGAGGAGACCCAGTACTTC
TRBD2 13 - TRBJ2-3 TRBV7-3 CASSGQAGGTQYF TGTGCCAGCAGCGGACAAGCGGGGGGTACGCAGTATTTT
TRBD1 18 - TRBJ1-3 TRBV10-3 CAISAGQGRGSSGNTIYF TGTGCCATCAGTGCGGGACAGGGGAGGGGGTCTTCCGGAAACACCATATATTTT
TRBD1 15 medium-sized TRBJ2-2 TRBV6-5 CASRRTGGDVGELFF TGTGCCAGCAGACGGACAGGGGGCGATGTCGGGGAGCTGTTTTTT